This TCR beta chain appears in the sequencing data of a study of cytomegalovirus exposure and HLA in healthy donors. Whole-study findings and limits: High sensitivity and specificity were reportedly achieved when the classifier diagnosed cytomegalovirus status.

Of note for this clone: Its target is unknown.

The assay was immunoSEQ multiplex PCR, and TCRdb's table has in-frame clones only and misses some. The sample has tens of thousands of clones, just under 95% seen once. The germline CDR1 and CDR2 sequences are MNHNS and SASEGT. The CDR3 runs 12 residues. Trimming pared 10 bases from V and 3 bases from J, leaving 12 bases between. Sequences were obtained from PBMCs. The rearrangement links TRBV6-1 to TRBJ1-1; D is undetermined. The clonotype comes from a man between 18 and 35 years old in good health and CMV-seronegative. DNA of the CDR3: TGTGCCACCAACGAGGGTTACACTGAAGCTTTCTTT. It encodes CATNEGYTEAFF.